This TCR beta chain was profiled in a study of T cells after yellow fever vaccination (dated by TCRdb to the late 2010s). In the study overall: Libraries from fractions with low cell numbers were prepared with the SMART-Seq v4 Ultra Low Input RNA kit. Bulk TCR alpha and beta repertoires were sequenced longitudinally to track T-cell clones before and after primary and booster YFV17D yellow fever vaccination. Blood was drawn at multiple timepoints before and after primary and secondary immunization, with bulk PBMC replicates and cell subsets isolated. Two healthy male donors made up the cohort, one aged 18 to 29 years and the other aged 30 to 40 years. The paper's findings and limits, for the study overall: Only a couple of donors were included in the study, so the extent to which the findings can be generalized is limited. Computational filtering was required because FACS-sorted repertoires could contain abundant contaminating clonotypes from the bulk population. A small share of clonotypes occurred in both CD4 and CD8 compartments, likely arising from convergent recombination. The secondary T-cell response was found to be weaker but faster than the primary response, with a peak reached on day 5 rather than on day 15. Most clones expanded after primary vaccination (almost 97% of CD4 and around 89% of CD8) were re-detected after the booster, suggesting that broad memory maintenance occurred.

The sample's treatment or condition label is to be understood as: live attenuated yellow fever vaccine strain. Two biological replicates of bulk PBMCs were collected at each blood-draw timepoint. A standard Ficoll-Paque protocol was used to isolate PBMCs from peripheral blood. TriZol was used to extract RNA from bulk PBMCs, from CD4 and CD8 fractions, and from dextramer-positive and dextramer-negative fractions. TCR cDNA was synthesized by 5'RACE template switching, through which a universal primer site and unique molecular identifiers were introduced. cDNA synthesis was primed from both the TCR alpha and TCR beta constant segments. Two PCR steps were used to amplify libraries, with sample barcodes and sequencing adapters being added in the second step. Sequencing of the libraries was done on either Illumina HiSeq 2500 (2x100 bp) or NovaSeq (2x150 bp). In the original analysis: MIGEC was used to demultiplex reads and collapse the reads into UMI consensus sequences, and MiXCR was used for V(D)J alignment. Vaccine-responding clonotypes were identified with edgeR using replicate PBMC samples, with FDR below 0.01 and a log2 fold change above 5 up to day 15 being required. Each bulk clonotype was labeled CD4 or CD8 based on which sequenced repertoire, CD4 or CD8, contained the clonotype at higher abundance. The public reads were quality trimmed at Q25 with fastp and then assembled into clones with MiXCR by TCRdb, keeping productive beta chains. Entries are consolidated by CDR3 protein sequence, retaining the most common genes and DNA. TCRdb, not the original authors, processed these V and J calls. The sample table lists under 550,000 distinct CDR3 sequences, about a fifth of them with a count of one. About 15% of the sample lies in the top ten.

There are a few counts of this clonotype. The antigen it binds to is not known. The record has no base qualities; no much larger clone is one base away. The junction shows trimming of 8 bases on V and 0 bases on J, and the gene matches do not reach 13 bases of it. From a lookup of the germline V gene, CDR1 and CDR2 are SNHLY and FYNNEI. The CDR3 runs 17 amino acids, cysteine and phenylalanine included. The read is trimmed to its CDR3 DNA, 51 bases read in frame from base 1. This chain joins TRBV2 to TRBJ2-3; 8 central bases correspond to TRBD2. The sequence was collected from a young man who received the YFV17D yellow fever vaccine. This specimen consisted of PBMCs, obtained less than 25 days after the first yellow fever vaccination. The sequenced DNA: TGTGCCAGCGATTTTTCCAGCGGGGGCCCTAGCACAGATACGCAGTATTTT. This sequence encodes CASDFSSGGPSTDTQYF.